Here is one TCR beta chain with its context. Its antigen remains unknown. The data were taken from a study of metastatic and nonmetastatic thyroid tumors. Overall study: Thyroid patients, malignant and benign, had repertoires compared across blood and tumor or nodule tissue. General observations from the study: For both blood and tumor, malignant thyroid tumors reportedly showed significantly higher TCR beta diversity than benign nodules did.

Per the original methods: A classifier of distant metastasis in papillary thyroid cancer was built from CDR3 differences (across clinicopathological groups). Using MiXCR, TCRdb reanalyzed the PCR reads. What appears here as the V and J calls and clone size reflects TCRdb's work, not the paper's. The sample has tens of thousands of clones; 17% are singletons. Each patient went into thyroid surgery without having received any treatment. V lost 0 bases and J 3 bases, leaving 9 bases between the germline ends. CDR1 is LGHDT, CDR2 YNNKEL, per germline (reference sequence). This CDR3 has 14 amino acids. The chain employs TRBV3-1 and TRBJ2-7; a weak D match, TRBD2 (6 bases). Sequencing was carried out using blood. This sequence originates from a male donor with papillary thyroid cancer or a benign thyroid nodule (not recorded which). Some clones in this sample may be carry-over from other donors' samples. CDR3 DNA sequence: TGTGCCAGCAGCCAAGATCGGGGACTCTACGAGCAGTACTTC. The encoded protein is CASSQDRGLYEQYF.